This T cell receptor (beta chain) originates from a study of T-cell reconstitution after alpha-beta-depleted transplantation in children (dated by TCRdb to 2016 to 2017). For the wider study: The study quantitatively tracked T-cell immune reconstitution after TCRalphabeta/CD19-depleted allogeneic hematopoietic cell transplantation in children using TCR repertoire profiling. General conclusions and limits of the study: Hyperexpanded clone frequencies declined over subsequent months; after one year, T-cell counts and TCRbeta diversity were mostly attributed to newly produced T cells. The apparently early recovery of alphabetaT-cell counts about two months after transplant reportedly depended on only several hundred rapidly expanded clones that came from non-depleted graft cells. In some patients, the high TCRbeta diversity seen at day 60 was put down to recipient T cells and intrathymic progenitors that had survived conditioning.

A word on this clonotype: There is no known antigen for this receptor. Base qualities are not recorded, but no much larger clone differs from it by a single base.

Sample treatment or condition, as interpreted from the label and publication: allogeneic hematopoietic cell transplantation with graft depleted of TCRalphabeta T cells and CD19 B cells. The transplant recipients were children given TCRalphabeta/CD19-depleted allogeneic hematopoietic cell grafts. Libraries were made using PCR. The reads were generated on an Illumina HiSeq 2500. TCR libraries were prepared with molecular barcoding, using unique molecular identifiers to normalize TCRbeta repertoire quantification. TCRdb cleaned the public reads at Q25 with fastp, built clones with MiXCR and kept in-frame beta chains. Each CDR3 protein appears once, grouped with its most common genes and DNA. This sample has around 700,000 distinct CDR3 sequences in its table, and less than 15% of those were observed once. The ten biggest clones cover 0.65% to 0.9% of the sample. Relative to germline, V is 5 bases shorter and J is 0 bases shorter, with 11 bases between their ends. The CDR3 contains 15 residues, cysteine and phenylalanine counted. The entry retains the CDR3 DNA only, 45 bases that are in frame from base 1. From the germline V gene, CDR1 is SGHTA and CDR2 is FQGTGA.

This sample comprised PBMCs, obtained before TCRalphabeta/CD19-depleted stem cell transplant. The clonotype comes from a girl aged 2-15 years with congenital amegakaryocytic thrombocytopenia, due to receive a stem cell transplant. The sequence joins TRBV7-3 to TRBJ2-1; too little of a D gene remains to name it. The CDR3 protein sequence reads: CASSPWLGSYNEQFF. The bases read TGTGCCAGCAGCCCATGGTTGGGCTCCTACAATGAGCAGTTCTTC.